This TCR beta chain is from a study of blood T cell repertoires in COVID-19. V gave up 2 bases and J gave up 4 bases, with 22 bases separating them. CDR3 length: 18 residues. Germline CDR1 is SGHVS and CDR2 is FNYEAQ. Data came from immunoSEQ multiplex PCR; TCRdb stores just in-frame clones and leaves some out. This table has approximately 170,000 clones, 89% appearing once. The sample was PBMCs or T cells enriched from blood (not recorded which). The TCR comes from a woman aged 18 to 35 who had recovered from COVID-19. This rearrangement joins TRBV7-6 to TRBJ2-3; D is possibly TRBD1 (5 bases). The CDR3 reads CASSLRFRVRLPPDTQYF. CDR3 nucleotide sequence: TGTGCCAGCAGCTTAAGATTCAGGGTACGGTTACCCCCAGATACGCAGTATTTT.